The 26 T cell receptor beta chains reported below all come from one sample, sequenced in a study of memory CD4+ T cells and cytomegalovirus serostatus. The sort gate was single viable CD3+CD4+CD8-CD45RO+ cells for memory CD4+ T cells. Produced via immunoSEQ multiplex PCR; TCRdb's table is partial and in-frame only. Here the sample spans around 50,000 clones, around four fifths being singletons. Sequenced: memory CD4+ T cells from blood. Receptors originate from an adult in good health and CMV-seropositive.

V is TRBV6-6 and J is TRBJ2-1; possibly TRBD1 or TRBD2 for D (5 bases each). With 1 base removed from V and 7 bases from J, the gap between germline ends came to 14 bases. In germline, CDR1 is MNHNY, CDR2 SVGAGI (reference sequence). This CDR3 has 15 amino acids. CDR3 amino acids: CASSYFSGSGNEQFF. The CDR3 DNA sequence: TGTGCCAGCAGTTACTTTTCAGGGTCGGGGAATGAGCAGTTCTTC.

J is TRBJ2-2 and V is TRBV6-1; D unresolved. Germline V lookup: CDR1 MNHNS, CDR2 SASEGT. Trimming left V 7 bases short and J 3 bases short, with 12 bases between. The CDR3 has 14 residues. CDR3: CASIDNFDTGELFF. CDR3 nucleotides: TGTGCCAGCATTGATAACTTCGACACCGGGGAGCTGTTTTTT.

The rearrangement joins TRBV6-6 to TRBJ2-5; D is undetermined. The germline gives CDR1 MNHNY, CDR2 SVGAGI (reference sequence). CDR3 size: 12 residues. Trimming cost V 11 bases and J 4 bases, with 14 bases left between them. The CDR3 protein is CAGGPSPETQYF. In nucleotides, the CDR3 is TGTGCCGGCGGTCCGTCCCCAGAGACCCAGTACTTC.

This clone was counted a single time. J is TRBJ1-6 and V is TRBV19; perhaps TRBD1 as D (6 bases). Trimming left V 7 bases short and J 7 bases short, with 17 bases between. Germline CDR1 is LNHDA and CDR2 is SQIVND (reference sequence). The CDR3 has 15 amino acids. This CDR3 is CASTGGRERNSPLHF. CDR3 nucleotides: TGTGCCAGTACCGGGGGCAGGGAGAGAAATTCACCCCTCCACTTT.

CDR3: CASSRQGLAGSSTDTQYF. The DNA for the CDR3 is TGCGCCAGCAGCCGCCAGGGACTAGCGGGATCTAGCACAGATACGCAGTATTTT. The chain has TRBV5-1 and TRBJ2-3, with 13 bases identical to TRBD2. From germline, CDR1 is SGHRS and CDR2 YFSETQ. J gave up 0 bases and V 4 bases, and 8 bases lay outside the gene matches. The CDR3 is 18 residues long.

For this clone: The same CDR3 arises from other DNA sequences in this sample as well. The rearrangement joins TRBV7-9 to TRBJ2-7; D gene ambiguous. This CDR3 region has 13 residues. Trimming took 5 bases from V and 2 from J, leaving 10 bases between them. The germline CDR1 and CDR2 sequences are SEHNR and FQNEAQ (reference sequence). The CDR3 spells CASSLDGPYEQYF. The CDR3 nucleotides read TGTGCCAGCAGCCTCGACGGACCCTACGAGCAGTACTTC.

This sequence joins TRBV6-5 and TRBJ2-5; 8 bases align to TRBD2. The ends lost 6 bases at V and 1 base at J; junction bases unmatched: 1. The CDR3 runs to 13 residues. CDR1 and CDR2 from the germline V gene are MNHEY and SVGAGI. The CDR3 loop reads CASSRGGQETQYF. The CDR3 DNA is TGTGCCAGCAGCCGGGGGGGCCAAGAGACCCAGTACTTC.

The chain is built from TRBV18 and TRBJ2-1, with 9 bases fitting TRBD1. The CDR3 spans 14 residues. In germline, CDR1 is KGHSH, CDR2 LQKENI. V was clipped by 4 bases and J by 7 bases; unmatched bases: 5. The CDR3 nucleotides are TGTGCCAGCTCACTGGACAGGGGAACGAATGAGCAGTTCTTC. This gives the protein CASSLDRGTNEQFF.

The chain links TRBV5-1 to TRBJ2-7; a possible D gene is TRBD1 (6 bases). Germline assignment: CDR1 SGHRS and CDR2 YFSETQ. Trimming left V 0 bases short and J 0 bases short, with 7 bases between. The CDR3 spans 14 residues. For the CDR3, the DNA is TGCGCCAGCAGCTTGGAAGGGGGCTCCTACGAGCAGTACTTC. Translated, it gives CASSLEGGSYEQYF.

This chain's CDR3 is CASRSSGDNEQFF. As DNA, the CDR3 is TGCGCCAGCAGGTCTAGCGGGGACAATGAGCAGTTCTTC. The chain carries TRBV10-1 and TRBJ2-1; 9 nucleotides match TRBD2. This CDR3 region has 13 residues. Germline assignment: CDR1 WNHNN and CDR2 SYGVQD (reference sequence). V shed 6 bases, J shed 5 bases, and the junction held 2 bases outside the gene matches.

The CDR3 bases are TGTGCCAGCATTGAGGTGCCCAAAAACATTCAGTACTTC. It encodes CASIEVPKNIQYF. V usage is TRBV6-1 and J usage is TRBJ2-4; D remains ambiguous. This CDR3 is 13 amino acids long. V shed 7 bases and J shed 2 bases, with 9 bases lying between them. Germline CDR1 and CDR2: MNHNS and SASEGT.

The chain links TRBV28 to TRBJ1-2, with 7 bases matching TRBD1. With 5 bases clipped from V and 2 bases from J, the junction kept 11 bases outside the gene matches. This CDR3 has 16 residues. Germline V gene sequence: CDR1 MDHEN, CDR2 SYDVKM. The CDR3 is CASSPPEEGQNYGYTF. In DNA, the CDR3 is TGTGCCAGCAGTCCACCCGAAGAGGGACAGAACTATGGCTACACCTTC.

The genes are TRBV2 and TRBJ2-2; 8 nucleotides align to TRBD2. Germline lookup yields CDR1 SNHLY and CDR2 FYNNEI. Trimming at V came to 6 bases and at J to 5 bases, leaving 5 bases not matched to a gene. This CDR3 contains 14 residues. For the CDR3, the DNA is TGTGCCAGCAGGAGCGGGGGTGGGACCGGGGAGCTGTTTTTT. It codes for CASRSGGGTGELFF.

The chain has TRBV5-1 and TRBJ2-2; no clear D. This CDR3 contains 13 residues. V gave up 3 bases and J gave up 6 bases, with 9 bases separating them. Germline CDR1 SGHRS, CDR2 YFSETQ. CDR3 in DNA: TGCGCCAGCAGCTCCTCCTTAGCCGGGGAGCTGTTTTTT. It yields the protein CASSSSLAGELFF.

There are a few counts of this clone. V and J are TRBV5-8 and TRBJ1-5, with D tentatively TRBD1 (6 bases). Trimming stripped 5 bases from V and 4 bases from J, with 10 bases between. In germline, CDR1 is SGHTS, CDR2 YDEGEE. The CDR3 extends over 13 amino acids. CDR3 loop: CASRGHDNQPQHF. The CDR3 nucleotides are TGTGCCAGCAGGGGACACGATAATCAGCCCCAGCATTTT. Filled out from reference TRBV5-8 and TRBJ1-5, the complete variable domain reads EAGVTQSPTHLIKTRGQQATLRCSPISGHTSVYWYQQALGLGLQFLLWYDEGEERNRGNFPPRFSGRQFPNYSSELNVNALELEDSALYLCASRGHDNQPQHFGDGTRLSIL.

This clone was seen just once. The chain couples TRBV6-1 to TRBJ2-7; 9 nucleotides align to TRBD1. From germline, CDR1 is MNHNS and CDR2 SASEGT. Trimming cost V 3 bases and J 5 bases; bases outside gene matches: 11. The CDR3 totals 16 residues. The CDR3 is CASSDYRGQGGHEQYF. For the CDR3, the DNA is TGTGCCAGCAGTGACTATCGGGGACAGGGCGGCCACGAGCAGTACTTC.

The chain is built from TRBV5-4 and TRBJ1-5; 8 bases are a match to TRBD1. CDR1 and CDR2 (germline): SGHNT, YYREEE (reference sequence). This CDR3 comprises 13 residues. V lost 4 bases and J lost 5; bases outside the gene matches: 2. CDR3 sequence: CASSEDRDQPQHF. In nucleotides, the CDR3 is TGTGCCAGCAGCGAGGACAGGGATCAGCCCCAGCATTTT.

V is TRBV4-3 and J is TRBJ1-4; D is perhaps TRBD1 (6 bases). Trimming stripped 4 bases from V and 0 bases from J, with 21 bases between. The germline V gene has CDR1 LGHNA and CDR2 YSLEER. This CDR3 spans 19 amino acids. CDR3 coding DNA: TGCGCCAGCAGCCCGCAGAGGGCAGCGGGGGCGTCAACTAATGAAAAACTGTTTTTT. Protein product: CASSPQRAAGASTNEKLFF.

The chain joins TRBV5-1 to TRBJ1-5; TRBD1 agrees at 9 bases. This CDR3 spans 16 amino acids. After removal of 1 base from V and 1 base from J, the junction contained 3 bases not matched to a gene. Germline V CDR1 and CDR2: SGHRS, YFSETQ. The chain's CDR3 is CASSLFGQGSNQPQHF. The CDR3 coding sequence is TGCGCCAGCAGCTTGTTTGGACAGGGGAGCAATCAGCCCCAGCATTTT.

This clone was recorded once. This chain joins TRBV7-2 and TRBJ1-3; D gene unclear. Germline V gene data show CDR1 as SGHTA and CDR2 as FQGNSA. CDR3 size: 14 residues. Trimming took off 5 bases at V and 0 bases at J, with 8 bases between the two ends. The CDR3 bases are TGTGCCAGCAGCCAGGAATACTCTGGAAACACCATATATTTT. It is translated as CASSQEYSGNTIYF.

The CDR3 loop reads CASSYLGGSYEQYF. DNA of the CDR3: TGTGCCAGCAGTTACCTAGGGGGCTCCTACGAGCAGTACTTC. The chain employs TRBV6-5 and TRBJ2-7; TRBD1 is a possible D gene (6 bases). Germline-derived CDR1 and CDR2 are MNHEY and SVGAGI. This CDR3 comprises 14 residues. The V gene lost 2 bases and the J gene lost 0 bases, with 8 bases spanning the gap.

The rearrangement links TRBV19 to TRBJ1-1; tentative D call: TRBD1 (5 bases). The germline V and J ends were trimmed by 0 bases and 7 bases, with 9 bases remaining between them. The germline gives CDR1 LNHDA, CDR2 SQIVND (reference sequence). This CDR3 contains 13 residues. CDR3 sequence: CASSIDSGGEAFF. The CDR3 DNA sequence: TGTGCCAGTAGTATAGATTCGGGGGGTGAAGCTTTCTTT.

The chain employs TRBV28 and TRBJ1-1; D possibly corresponds to TRBD1 (5 bases). There are 14 residues in the CDR3. The V and J ends lost 6 bases and 0 bases respectively, with 11 bases between them. Germline CDR1 MDHEN, CDR2 SYDVKM. The CDR3 nucleotides read TGTGCCAGCAGCCCCGGGACGGTGAACACTGAAGCTTTCTTT. It encodes CASSPGTVNTEAFF.

This chain connects TRBV19 to TRBJ1-2; D may be TRBD1 (6 bases). Between the trimmed V and J ends, which lost 4 bases and 4 bases, there was a span of 16 bases. The CDR3 runs to 15 residues. Germline CDR1 LNHDA, CDR2 SQIVND (reference sequence). CDR3 nucleotide sequence: TGTGCCAGTAGTACAGCCGGGACAAACATCTATGGCTACACCTTC. The encoded protein is CASSTAGTNIYGYTF.

The chain uses TRBV21-1 and TRBJ1-3. TRBV21-1 is flagged as a pseudogene. The CDR3 has 17 amino acids. The CDR3 nucleotides read TGTGCCAGCAGCAAGGGGGGAGAGGGCAACTCTGGAAACACCATATATTTT. Translation: CASSKGGEGNSGNTIYF.

The count of this clone is one. The identical CDR3 is also encoded by other nucleotide sequences in the sample. The chain joins TRBV5-1 to TRBJ2-7; TRBD1 agrees at 7 bases. With V trimmed by 0 bases and J by 2 bases, 5 bases remained unmatched. Germline values: CDR1 SGHRS, CDR2 YFSETQ. The CDR3 is made up of 15 amino acids. The CDR3 spells CASSLAGQVAYEQYF. CDR3 nucleotides: TGCGCCAGCAGCTTGGCTGGACAGGTGGCCTACGAGCAGTACTTC. Full variable domain (rest looked up from reference TRBV5-1 and TRBJ2-7): KAGVTQTPRYLIKTRGQQVTLSCSPISGHRSVSWYQQTPGQGLQFLFEYFSETQRNKGNFPGRFSGRQFSNSRSEMNVSTLELGDSALYLCASSLAGQVAYEQYFGPGTRLTVT.